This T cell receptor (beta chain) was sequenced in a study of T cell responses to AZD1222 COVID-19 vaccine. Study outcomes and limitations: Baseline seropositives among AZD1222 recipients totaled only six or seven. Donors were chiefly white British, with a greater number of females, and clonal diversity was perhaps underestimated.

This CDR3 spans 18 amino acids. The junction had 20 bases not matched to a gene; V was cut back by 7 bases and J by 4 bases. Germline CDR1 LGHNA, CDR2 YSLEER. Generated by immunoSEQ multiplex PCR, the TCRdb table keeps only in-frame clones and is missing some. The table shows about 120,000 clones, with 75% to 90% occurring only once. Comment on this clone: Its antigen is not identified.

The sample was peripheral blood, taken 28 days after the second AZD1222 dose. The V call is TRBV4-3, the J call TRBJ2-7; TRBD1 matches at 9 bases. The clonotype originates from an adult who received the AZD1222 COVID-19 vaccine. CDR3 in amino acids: CASTEPGQGTSEIYEQYF. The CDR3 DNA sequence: TGCGCCAGCACCGAGCCGGGACAGGGTACGTCCGAAATTTACGAGCAGTACTTC.